The entry below describes one TCR beta chain. Its antigen is currently unknown. The sample originates from a study of T-cell reconstitution after alpha-beta-depleted transplantation in children. General study findings and limits: T-cell counts and diversity were attributed mostly to newly produced T cells one year after transplant. The high TCRbeta diversity at day 60 in some patients came from surviving recipient T cells and thymic progenitors. Reported findings indicate that, about two months after transplant, alpha-beta T cells came from several hundred expanded clones, which were derived from non-depleted graft cells.

Per germline, CDR1 SGHDN and CDR2 FVKESK. Trimming cost V 1 base and J 2 bases; bases outside gene matches: 1. The CDR3 loop spans 16 amino acids. TCRbeta library preparation incorporated unique molecular identifiers. TCRdb recomputed calls from the PCR reads with MiXCR, one row per CDR3 protein. The data hold over 200,000 distinct CDR3 sequences, with 17% observed a single time. The clonotype originates from a male patient aged 2-15 years who had a stem cell transplant for acute lymphoblastic leukemia, so the T cells may come from the graft donor. The chain combines TRBV14 with TRBJ2-3, with 12 nucleotides matching TRBD2. The material sequenced was PBMCs, mostly from graft donor cells, taken 360 days after TCRalphabeta/CD19-depleted stem cell transplant. The CDR3 DNA reads as TGTGCCAGCAGCCAAGGACTAGCGGGGGTCACAGATACGCAGTATTTT. Translated, it gives CASSQGLAGVTDTQYF.